The 5 T cell receptor beta chains presented below share a single source sample, sequenced in a study of T-cell reconstitution after alpha-beta-depleted transplantation in children. Researchers prepared the TCRbeta library using unique molecular identifiers, the study reports. TCRdb reprocessed the PCR reads with MiXCR, giving one entry per CDR3 protein. The repertoire includes around 200,000 distinct CDR3 sequences, approximately 7% of them detected once, and approximately 2.9% sits in the top ten. Specimen: PBMCs from the stem cell graft donor, collected from the stem cell graft. Every receptor here comes from a human donor who donated a stem cell graft to a child with Wiskott-Aldrich syndrome.

This clonotype has at least ten counts. V is TRBV6-5 and J is TRBJ2-7; D might be TRBD1 (6 bases). With 8 bases removed from V and 6 bases from J, the gap between germline ends came to 11 bases. Germline V lookup: CDR1 MNHEY, CDR2 SVGAGI. There are 11 residues in the CDR3. CDR3 residues: CASLKGGEQYF. The CDR3 DNA sequence: TGTGCCAGCCTCAAAGGGGGCGAGCAGTACTTC.

This clonotype has a count of ten or more. The chain couples TRBV7-9 to TRBJ1-6; 7 bases line up with TRBD1. There are 15 residues in the CDR3. V dropped 4 bases and J dropped 10; count of bases not matched to a gene: 10. Germline V CDR1 and CDR2: SEHNR, FQNEAQ (reference sequence). The CDR3 coding sequence is TGTGCCAGCAGCTCCAGTGTAGGGGGCTTCTCACCCCTCCACTTT. Residues: CASSSSVGGFSPLHF.

Worth noting for this clonotype: Given a much more abundant clone one base away, this may be a read error. The chain combines TRBV7-9 with TRBJ2-7; D perhaps matches TRBD2 (5 bases). The CDR3 spans 13 residues. The V gene's germline CDR1 is SEHNR and CDR2 FQNEAQ (reference sequence). The CDR3 nucleotides read TGTGCCAGCAGCCCGGGATTCTCCTACGAGCATTACTTC. Residues: CASSPGFSYEHYF.

This clonotype was seen repeatedly, ten times or more. J is TRBJ1-1 and V is TRBV7-9, with 7 bases lining up with TRBD1. The CDR3 is made up of 16 amino acids. The germline CDR1 and CDR2 sequences are SEHNR and FQNEAQ (reference sequence). V shed 5 bases and J 1 base; nucleotides not matched to a gene: 10. CDR3 DNA: TGTGCCAGCAGCAACCTACAGGGGAGGGGGAACACTGAAGCTTTCTTT. Translating gives CASSNLQGRGNTEAFF.

This clonotype was seen at least ten times. The chain carries TRBV9 and TRBJ2-7; no clear D gene. Germline V gene sequence: CDR1 SGDLS, CDR2 YYNGEE. Trimming pared 0 bases from V and 3 bases from J, leaving 22 bases between. The CDR3 is 18 residues long. CDR3 loop: CASSVAERFGNPGYEQYF. The DNA for the CDR3 is TGTGCCAGCAGCGTAGCTGAGAGGTTTGGGAACCCAGGCTACGAGCAGTACTTC.